Each of the 27 T cell receptor beta chains below was sequenced from the same sample in a study of cytomegalovirus exposure and HLA in healthy donors. This PCR relied on a set of 60 Vbeta primers and 13 Jbeta primers. Clones were read by immunoSEQ multiplex PCR, and TCRdb kept only the in-frame ones, dropping some. The sample includes 150,000 to 200,000 clones, roughly 78% of them seen just once. Sequencing was done on a sample of PBMCs. The receptor source for this set is a woman aged 45-65 years in good health and CMV-seropositive.

The rearrangement links TRBV18 to TRBJ2-1, with D maybe TRBD2 (6 bases). V lost 5 bases to trimming and J lost 5 bases, with 10 bases between them. Germline CDR1 KGHSH, CDR2 LQKENI. The CDR3 is 13 amino acids. The CDR3 nucleotides read TGTGCCAGCTCATGGTCGGGGGACAATGAGCAGTTCTTC. Amino acid sequence: CASSWSGDNEQFF.

The J gene is TRBJ2-1, the V gene TRBV28; 11 nucleotides align to TRBD1. The CDR3 loop spans 14 amino acids. V shed 8 bases and J 6 bases; nucleotides not matched to a gene: 6. From germline, CDR1 is MDHEN and CDR2 SYDVKM. CDR3 sequence: CASWDRGTSNEQFF. The CDR3 nucleotides read TGTGCCAGCTGGGACAGGGGGACAAGCAATGAGCAGTTCTTC.

This chain uses TRBV6-5 with TRBJ1-2; 8 bases map to TRBD1. V lost 7 bases, J lost 6 bases, and 10 bases stayed unmatched. Germline V lookup: CDR1 MNHEY, CDR2 SVGAGI. This CDR3 is 14 amino acids long. CDR3 sequence reads: CASNGEAGGHGYTF. The CDR3 DNA sequence: TGTGCCAGCAATGGTGAGGCAGGGGGCCATGGCTACACCTTC.

The chain is built from TRBV7-2 and TRBJ2-7; TRBD2 aligns across 9 bases. Germline V gives CDR1 SGHTA, CDR2 FQGNSA. J lost 6 bases, V lost 3 bases, and 3 bases had no gene match. The CDR3 length is 13 residues. The CDR3 here is CASSFGGRGEQYF. The DNA for the CDR3 is TGTGCCAGCAGCTTTGGCGGGAGGGGCGAGCAGTACTTC.

This chain joins TRBV15 and TRBJ2-1, with 10 bases that match TRBD2. CDR1 and CDR2 from the germline V gene are LNHNV and YYDKDF (reference sequence). This CDR3 contains 15 residues. The trim removed 5 bases at V and 4 bases at J, leaving 5 bases unmatched. The CDR3 DNA follows: TGTGCCACCAGCCGTCTAGCGGGAGATTACAATGAGCAGTTCTTC. Translated, it gives CATSRLAGDYNEQFF.

The chain joins TRBV7-6 to TRBJ2-2; 7 bases align to TRBD1. CDR1 is SGHVS and CDR2 is FNYEAQ in the germline V gene. The CDR3 has 13 amino acids. J was trimmed by 4 bases and V by 6 bases; bases with no gene match: 2. CDR3 sequence reads: CASRRGPTGELFF. CDR3 coding DNA: TGTGCCAGCAGGAGGGGGCCCACCGGGGAGCTGTTTTTT.

This clone was counted a few times. The chain has TRBV28 and TRBJ1-5; the match to TRBD1 covers 7 bases. V gave up 5 bases and J gave up 1 base; unmatched junction bases: 5. The CDR3 runs to 15 residues. Per germline, CDR1 MDHEN and CDR2 SYDVKM. CDR3 nucleotide sequence: TGTGCCAGCAGTGGTGGGACAGAGAGCAATCAGCCCCAGCATTTT. Protein product: CASSGGTESNQPQHF.

The chain has TRBV28 and TRBJ2-5, with 11 bases that match TRBD2. Germline CDR1 and CDR2: MDHEN and SYDVKM. This CDR3 comprises 18 residues. Trimming cost V 6 bases and J 3 bases; bases outside gene matches: 15. The CDR3 here is CASSYSRTSGRNKETQYF. CDR3 bases: TGTGCCAGCAGCTATTCCAGGACTAGCGGGCGGAATAAAGAGACCCAGTACTTC.

V usage is TRBV7-8 and J usage is TRBJ1-5; no clear D. This CDR3 is built from 12 residues. Trimming took off 2 bases at V and 9 bases at J, with 8 bases between the two ends. CDR1 is SGHVS, CDR2 FQNEAQ, per germline. CDR3 sequence reads: CASSLSPGPQHF. CDR3 bases: TGTGCCAGCAGCTTAAGCCCCGGGCCCCAGCATTTT. Filled out from reference TRBV7-8 and TRBJ1-5, the complete variable domain reads GAGVSQSPRYKVAKRGQDVALRCDPISGHVSLFWYQQALGQGPEFLTYFQNEAQLDKSGLPSDRFFAERPEGSVSTLKIQRTQQEDSAVYLCASSLSPGPQHFGDGTRLSIL.

The chain is built from TRBV6-6 and TRBJ1-5, with a possible D match to TRBD1 (5 bases). Trimming removed 6 bases at V and 0 bases at J, with 12 bases between. CDR3 length equals 15 residues. The germline V gene has CDR1 MNHNY and CDR2 SVGAGI (reference sequence). Here the CDR3 DNA reads TGTGCCAGCAGATCGACAGAAACTAGCAATCAGCCCCAGCATTTT. Translating it yields CASRSTETSNQPQHF.

This chain uses TRBV6-1 with TRBJ1-5; no clear D gene. In germline, CDR1 is MNHNS, CDR2 SASEGT. V gave up 2 bases and J gave up 9 bases, with 11 bases separating them. The CDR3 runs 13 residues. The DNA for the CDR3 is TGTGCCAGCAGTGAACTTGAACTTGGGCCCCAGCATTTT. Amino acids: CASSELELGPQHF.

The chain has TRBV5-4 and TRBJ1-2, with 8 nucleotides matching TRBD1. The germline V gene has CDR1 SGHNT and CDR2 YYREEE (reference sequence). Unmatched junction bases numbered 9, after V lost 2 bases and J lost 6 bases. The CDR3 is made up of 15 amino acids. CDR3 amino acids: CASSFDSRTGHGYTF. CDR3 sequence (DNA): TGTGCCAGCAGCTTTGACTCTCGGACAGGGCATGGCTACACCTTC.

V usage is TRBV4-2 and J usage is TRBJ2-4; 10 bases align to TRBD2. The CDR3 is 16 residues long. The germline V gene has CDR1 LGHNA and CDR2 YNFKEQ. J was trimmed by 5 bases and V by 1 base; bases with no gene match: 5. CDR3 amino acids: CASSQGPSGGENIQYF. The CDR3 region has the DNA TGTGCCAGCAGCCAAGGGCCTAGCGGGGGAGAAAACATTCAGTACTTC.

The chain has TRBV5-1 and TRBJ2-1; 9 bases map to TRBD2. V was clipped by 0 bases and J by 5 bases; unmatched bases: 6. CDR3 size: 16 residues. Germline V gene data show CDR1 as SGHRS and CDR2 as YFSETQ. The CDR3 region has the DNA TGCGCCAGCAGCTTGGTGGCTAGCGGGAATAACAATGAGCAGTTCTTC. It specifies CASSLVASGNNNEQFF.

The rearrangement joins TRBV19 to TRBJ1-2; TRBD1 aligns across 8 bases. The CDR3 is made up of 13 amino acids. CDR1 is LNHDA, CDR2 SQIVND, per germline (reference sequence). With V trimmed by 5 bases and J by 4 bases, 3 bases remained unmatched. The CDR3, as DNA: TGTGCCAGTAGTCTCGGGACAGGCTATGGCTACACCTTC. Encoded protein: CASSLGTGYGYTF.

This clone was detected a few times. The chain is built from TRBV15 and TRBJ1-3; D might be TRBD1 (6 bases). The V end lost 3 bases, the J end lost 2 bases, and 11 bases lay between the germline ends. This CDR3 spans 15 amino acids. From germline, CDR1 is LNHNV and CDR2 YYDKDF (reference sequence). The CDR3 loop is CATSRGGLAGNTIYF. CDR3 DNA: TGTGCCACCAGCAGGGGGGGGCTGGCTGGAAACACCATATATTTT. The full variable domain, its missing parts supplied by reference TRBV15 and TRBJ1-3, is DAMVIQNPRYQVTQFGKPVTLSCSQTLNHNVMYWYQQKSSQAPKLLFHYYDKDFNNEADTPDNFQSRRPNTSFCFLDIRSPGLGDTAMYLCATSRGGLAGNTIYFGEGSWLTVV.

The CDR3 DNA reads TGTGCCAGCAGCCACCGGGGGGGAGAAGAGACCCAGTACTTC. This codes for CASSHRGGEETQYF. The genes are TRBV7-9 and TRBJ2-5; 8 nucleotides line up with TRBD2. This CDR3 is 14 amino acids long. Trimming removed 5 bases from V and 3 bases from J; junction bases left unmatched: 5. Germline-derived CDR1 and CDR2 are SEHNR and FQNEAQ (reference sequence).

The table lists this clone with a count of one. The chain recombines TRBV7-9 with TRBJ1-1, with D possibly being TRBD1 (5 bases). Deletions cut 1 base from V and 7 bases from J, with 10 bases between. This CDR3 has 13 amino acids. Germline values: CDR1 SEHNR, CDR2 FQNEAQ (reference sequence). The CDR3 DNA is TGTGCCAGCAGCTTAGAGGCAGGGAATGAAGCTTTCTTT. It yields the protein CASSLEAGNEAFF.

Turning to this clone: The junction differs from germline at one of its ends, possibly a read error. The V call is TRBV7-9, the J call TRBJ1-2; D possibly corresponds to TRBD1 (5 bases). This CDR3 region has 13 residues. CDR1 SEHNR and CDR2 FQNEAQ come from the germline V gene (reference sequence). CDR3: CASSLEGRGGRNF. The CDR3 DNA follows: TGTGCCAGCAGCTTAGAGGGTAGGGGAGGTCGAAACTTC.

This chain uses TRBV5-1 with TRBJ2-7; 8 positions agree with TRBD2. Per the germline V gene, CDR1 is SGHRS and CDR2 is YFSETQ. This CDR3 is built from 15 residues. The J segment lost 1 base and the V segment lost 4 bases, leaving 7 bases of the junction unmatched. The CDR3 is CASSASGSRSYEQYF. The CDR3 nucleotides read TGCGCCAGCAGCGCCAGCGGGAGTAGGTCCTACGAGCAGTACTTC.

This clone occurred once. The chain couples TRBV7-2 to TRBJ2-3, with a tentative D call TRBD2 (6 bases). From germline, CDR1 is SGHTA and CDR2 FQGNSA. V lost 1 base and J 2 bases, leaving 16 bases between the germline ends. This CDR3 contains 17 residues. As DNA, the CDR3 is TGTGCCAGCAGCTTAGTCGCTAGCCTAGCGTACACAGATACGCAGTATTTT. Protein: CASSLVASLAYTDTQYF.

V gene TRBV7-8 combines with J gene TRBJ2-1; D perhaps matches TRBD2 (5 bases). This CDR3 has 11 residues. Trimming cost V 6 bases and J 7 bases, with 7 bases left between them. Germline CDR1 reads SGHVS; CDR2 reads FQNEAQ. This CDR3 is CASSRGNEQFF. For the CDR3, the DNA is TGTGCCAGCAGTCGAGGGAATGAGCAGTTCTTC.

The chain employs TRBV4-3 and TRBJ1-1; tentatively, D is TRBD1 (6 bases). CDR1 LGHNA and CDR2 YSLEER come from the germline V gene. This CDR3 region has 15 residues. V dropped 3 bases and J dropped 8 bases, with 19 bases sitting between them. CDR3 sequence reads: CASSQRRGPVTEAFF. The CDR3 DNA follows: TGCGCCAGCAGCCAGCGCAGGGGCCCGGTGACCGAAGCTTTCTTT.

This clone was detected a few times. V gene TRBV28 combines with J gene TRBJ2-4, with 7 bases matching TRBD1. After removal of 5 bases from V and 3 bases from J, the junction contained 7 bases not matched to a gene. The CDR3 is made up of 15 amino acids. CDR1 and CDR2 from the germline V gene are MDHEN and SYDVKM. Written as DNA, the CDR3 is TGTGCCAGCAGTCAATTACAGGGGTTCAAAAACATTCAGTACTTC. Its protein product is CASSQLQGFKNIQYF.

The chain is built from TRBV5-6 and TRBJ2-2, with 7 bases lining up with TRBD2. V lost 4 bases, J lost 3 bases, and 9 bases stayed unmatched. The germline gives CDR1 SGHDT, CDR2 YYEEEE. CDR3 length: 16 residues. In DNA, the CDR3 is TGTGCCAGCAGCCCCGGGGCGGGAGTATACACCGGGGAGCTGTTTTTT. It encodes CASSPGAGVYTGELFF.

V and J are TRBV30 and TRBJ2-7; TRBD2 might be the D (5 bases). This CDR3 comprises 10 residues. Trimming left V 5 bases short and J 7 bases short, with 9 bases between. The germline V gene has CDR1 GTSNPN and CDR2 SVGIG (reference sequence). CDR3 nucleotide sequence: TGTGCCTGGGGCCCGGGAGAGCAGTACTTC. Residues: CAWGPGEQYF.

The rearrangement uses TRBV4-2 and TRBJ2-5, with D maybe TRBD2 (6 bases). Trimming removed 0 bases from V and 5 bases from J, with 16 bases in between. CDR3 length equals 16 residues. Germline V CDR1 and CDR2: LGHNA, YNFKEQ. The CDR3 sequence is CASSQDQTPRGETQYF. In DNA form, the CDR3 reads TGTGCCAGCAGCCAAGATCAGACTCCCCGGGGGGAGACCCAGTACTTC.